This T cell receptor beta chain was obtained from a study of T cell repertoires in cytomegalovirus infection. Study-wide background: HLA-B-restricted CMV epitopes that are well studied were used alongside recently identified HLA-C-restricted ones. Both CMV infection and a matching HLA type were indicated by public TCR beta signatures.

In its sample, this clonotype was seen a few times. Its antigen is undetermined. Findings and limits, study-wide: Using cumulative public TCR beta family frequency, the authors identified those who carried CMV together with the relevant HLA.

Each CDR3 protein gets one entry after TCRdb re-called the reads with MiXCR. The sample shows around 900,000 distinct CDR3 sequences, less than 40% of them seen only once. This CDR3 region has 14 residues. V gave up 5 bases and J gave up 4 bases, with 14 bases separating them. Germline V CDR1 and CDR2: MNHEY, SMNVEV (reference sequence). This TCR was recovered from a human donor in good health (CMV status not recorded). Some clones in this sample may be carry-over from other donors' samples. The chain uses TRBV27 and TRBJ1-2; D might be TRBD1 (6 bases). This specimen consisted of cultured CD8+ T cells from PBMCs, obtained from culture after CMV antigen stimulation. In DNA, the CDR3 is TGTGCCAGCAGTGATCAGGGGTCCTTCTATGGCTACACCTTC. Its translation is CASSDQGSFYGYTF.